This record covers a single T cell receptor (beta chain). Its matching antigen is unknown. This specimen comes from a study of shared clonotypes between healthy human individuals. Study at large: Sampling drew on donors who were a couple of women and a few men aged 18 to 49. Three plates were used per donor for CD4 naive, three for CD4 memory, two for CD8 naive and one for CD8 memory. Whole-study results and caveats: Despite large depth, sorted-subset datasets appeared incompletely sequenced.

The germline CDR1 and CDR2 sequences are GTSNPN and SVGIG (reference sequence). The CDR3 is 13 amino acids. V gave up 5 bases and J gave up 8 bases, with 15 bases separating them. Sequenced by immunoSEQ multiplex PCR; TCRdb stores in-frame clones only, minus some. The repertoire consists of some 2 million clones, with 90% to 95% occurring once and the leading ten covering under 0.15%. V gene TRBV30 combines with J gene TRBJ1-4, with D unclear. The sequencing sample was made of naive CD4+ T cells sorted from blood. Subset meaning: CD45RA+ positively selected. This sequence was found in a young man in good health. The CDR3 spells CAWGITSGEKLFF. The DNA of the CDR3 is TGTGCCTGGGGGATAACCTCGGGGGAAAAACTGTTTTTT.